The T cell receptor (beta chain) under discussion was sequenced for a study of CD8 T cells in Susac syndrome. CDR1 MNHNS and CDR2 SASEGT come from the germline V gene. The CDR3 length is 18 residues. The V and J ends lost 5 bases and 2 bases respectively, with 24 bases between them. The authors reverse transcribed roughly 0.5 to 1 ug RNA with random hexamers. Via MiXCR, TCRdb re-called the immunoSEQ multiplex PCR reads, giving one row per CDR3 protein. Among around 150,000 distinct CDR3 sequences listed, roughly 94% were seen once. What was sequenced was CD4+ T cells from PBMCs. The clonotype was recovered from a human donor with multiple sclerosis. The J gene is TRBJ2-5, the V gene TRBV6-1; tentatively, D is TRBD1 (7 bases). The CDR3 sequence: CASSRRDSWMDHQETQYF. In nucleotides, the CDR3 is TGTGCCAGCAGTAGGCGGGACAGTTGGATGGACCATCAAGAGACCCAGTACTTC.